The subject of this entry is one T cell receptor (beta chain). The data were obtained in a study of CD8 T cells in Susac syndrome. cDNA came from around 0.5 to 1 ug RNA primed by random hexamers. The TCR beta CDR3 was amplified by immunoSEQ multiplex PCR across 54 Vbeta, 13 Jbeta. TCRdb recomputed calls from the immunoSEQ multiplex PCR reads with MiXCR, one row per CDR3 protein. The sample consists of some 200,000 distinct CDR3 sequences, over 90% of them appearing once. The germline V gene encodes CDR1 SGHAT and CDR2 FQNNGV. The CDR3 totals 14 residues. V lost 2 bases, J lost 10 bases, and 15 bases lay in between. The study used treatment-naive patients who had stable or active relapsing-remitting disease as multiple sclerosis controls.

The sequenced sample consisted of CD4+ T cells from PBMCs. The receptor was isolated from a human donor with multiple sclerosis. The V call is TRBV11-2, the J call TRBJ2-1; D gene ambiguous. The CDR3 nucleotides are TGTGCCAGCAGCTTACTTCCCTCCCTTAGAGAGCAGTTCTTC. It encodes CASSLLPSLREQFF. The whole variable domain, filled in from reference TRBV11-2 and TRBJ2-1, reads EAGVAQSPRYKIIEKRQSVAFWCNPISGHATLYWYQQILGQGPKLLIQFQNNGVVDDSQLPKDRFSAERLKGVDSTLKIQPAKLEDSAVYLCASSLLPSLREQFFGPGTRLTVL.